This entry lists 5 T cell receptor beta chains sequenced from one sample in a study of Ad26.COV2.S vaccination and SARS-CoV-2 variants. Generated by immunoSEQ multiplex PCR, the TCRdb table keeps only in-frame clones and is missing some. The sample records roughly 100,000 clones, around three quarters being singletons. Sequenced material: peripheral blood, taken after recovery from COVID-19. These receptors came from a human donor who had recovered from COVID-19.

The rearrangement uses TRBV30 and TRBJ2-1; TRBD1 or TRBD2 may be the D gene (6 bases each). V was cut by 2 bases and J by 7 bases, with 21 bases left in between. CDR1 and CDR2 from the germline V gene are GTSNPN and SVGIG (reference sequence). CDR3 size: 16 residues. CDR3 amino acids: CAWSTKGPPGANEQFF. As DNA, the CDR3 is TGTGCCTGGAGTACCAAGGGACCCCCGGGGGCGAATGAGCAGTTCTTC.

The chain carries TRBV4-1 and TRBJ2-7, with D maybe TRBD1 (5 bases). The length of the CDR3 is 18 residues. The V end was cut by 0 bases, the J end by 0 bases, with 18 bases between. CDR1 is MGHRA, CDR2 YSYEKL, per germline. The CDR3 loop is CASSQDVFSQGTSYEQYF. The CDR3 nucleotides are TGCGCCAGCAGCCAAGATGTTTTCTCGCAGGGAACCTCCTACGAGCAGTACTTC.

This chain uses TRBV3-1 (or the pseudogene TRBV3-2) with TRBJ2-1; the D is unclear. Trimming cost V 4 bases and J 8 bases, with 9 bases left between them. Germline V CDR1 and CDR2: LGHDT, YNNKEL (reference sequence). The length of the CDR3 is 12 residues. This CDR3 is CASSLVWDEQFF. CDR3 nucleotide sequence: TGTGCCAGCAGCCTCGTTTGGGATGAGCAGTTCTTC.

V is TRBV7-3 and J is TRBJ2-3, with D possibly TRBD2 on 6 matching bases. Trimming pared 1 base from V and 9 bases from J, leaving 17 bases between. CDR1 is SGHTA and CDR2 is FQGTGA in the germline V gene. CDR3 length: 15 residues. CDR3 protein: CASSLMGGPGGTQYF. The DNA of the CDR3 is TGTGCCAGCAGCTTAATGGGCGGCCCCGGAGGGACGCAGTATTTT.

The V call is TRBV5-5, the J call TRBJ2-1, with 7 bases matching TRBD1. The CDR3 sequence is 14 residues long. CDR1 SGHKS and CDR2 YYEKEE come from the germline V gene (reference sequence). Germline trimming cut 0 bases from V and 6 bases from J; bases unmatched to any gene: 3. CDR3 nucleotide sequence: TGTGCCAGCAGCTTGGGACAGGGTATCAATGAGCAGTTCTTC. Translating gives CASSLGQGINEQFF. Looking up the rest from reference TRBV5-5 and TRBJ2-1 gives the full variable domain: DAGVTQSPTHLIKTRGQQVTLRCSPISGHKSVSWYQQVLGQGPQFIFQYYEKEERGRGNFPDRFSARQFPNYSSELNVNALLLGDSALYLCASSLGQGINEQFFGPGTRLTVL.